Below are 27 T cell receptor beta chains sequenced from a single sample in a study of metastatic and nonmetastatic thyroid tumors. No patient received treatment before thyroid surgery. TCRdb ran MiXCR on the PCR reads. The sample contains over 30,000 clones, 7.4% of which appear only once. Sequences were obtained from blood. The receptors here all came from a female donor with papillary thyroid cancer or a benign thyroid nodule (not recorded which). Some clones in this sample may be carry-over from other donors' samples.

On this clone itself: A much more abundant neighbour one base away suggests this may be a read error. The rearrangement uses TRBV20-1 and TRBJ2-5; D perhaps matches TRBD2 (6 bases). The V gene's germline CDR1 is DFQATT and CDR2 SNEGSKA (reference sequence). The CDR3 is made up of 12 amino acids. V was shortened by 6 bases and J by 2 bases, with 10 bases between the two germline ends. CDR3 loop: CSATGVQETQYF. In DNA, the CDR3 is TGCAGTGCGACGGGGGTTCAAGAGACCCAGTACTTC.

This clone has ten or more counts. The chain is built from TRBV11-2 and TRBJ2-7; D might be TRBD2 (6 bases). Trimming removed 3 bases at V and 0 bases at J, with 9 bases between. The germline gives CDR1 SGHAT, CDR2 FQNNGV. The CDR3 loop spans 14 amino acids. The CDR3 here is CASSLTAGSYEQYF. The CDR3 nucleotides read TGTGCCAGCAGCTTGACAGCGGGCTCCTACGAGCAGTACTTC. The complete variable domain, with remaining parts taken from reference TRBV11-2 and TRBJ2-7, reads EAGVAQSPRYKIIEKRQSVAFWCNPISGHATLYWYQQILGQGPKLLIQFQNNGVVDDSQLPKDRFSAERLKGVDSTLKIQPAKLEDSAVYLCASSLTAGSYEQYFGPGTRLTVT.

This clone was found many times. V and J are TRBV12-3 or TRBV12-4 and TRBJ2-3; D is uncertain. V gave up 7 bases and J gave up 4 bases, with 12 bases separating them. The CDR3 is 13 amino acids. The CDR3 region has the DNA TGTGCCAGCACCCTAAGTGTAGCAGATACGCAGTATTTT. Translating gives CASTLSVADTQYF.

This clone was seen many times. This chain joins TRBV5-1 and TRBJ1-1; 7 nucleotides line up with TRBD1. This CDR3 has 14 residues. The V gene's germline CDR1 is SGHRS and CDR2 YFSETQ. The V gene end was trimmed by 4 bases and the J gene end by 4 bases; junction bases not matched to a gene: 7. The CDR3 DNA sequence: TGCGCCAGCAGCGAAACAGGGGAATTCACTGAAGCTTTCTTT. Its protein is CASSETGEFTEAFF.

Many counts were recorded for this clone. Germline and junction disagree at one end, which may indicate a read error. The rearrangement uses TRBV7-7 and TRBJ2-3; a weak D match, TRBD1 (6 bases). The length of the CDR3 is 15 residues. Germline V gene data show CDR1 as SSHAT and CDR2 as FNYEAQ (reference sequence). The CDR3 sequence: CASSLGASSTDTQYF. CDR3 sequence (DNA): TGTGCTAGCAGCTTGGGGGCGTCTAGCACAGATACGCAGTATTTT.

Within the sample, this clone is medium-sized (0.01 to 0.1%). This chain links TRBV27 with TRBJ2-7, with D perhaps matching TRBD1 or TRBD2 (5 bases each). Germline loops: CDR1 MNHEY, CDR2 SMNVEV (reference sequence). V shed 1 base and J shed 0 bases, with 7 bases lying between them. The CDR3 has 14 residues. CDR3 nucleotide sequence: TGTGCCAGCAGTTTATTAGGGACCTCCTACGAGCAGTACTTC. Protein: CASSLLGTSYEQYF.

The sample holds many counts of this clone. V and J are TRBV6-2 or TRBV6-3 and TRBJ2-5; TRBD1 is a possible D gene (6 bases). CDR1 is MNHEY and CDR2 is SVGEGT in the germline V gene. V was pared by 8 bases and J by 5 bases, with 18 bases between. CDR3 length: 14 amino acids. The CDR3 is CASQGHPMAETQYF. The CDR3 DNA reads as TGTGCCAGCCAGGGACACCCCATGGCGGAGACCCAGTACTTC.

This clone was counted many times. The V gene is TRBV19, the J gene TRBJ2-7, with D perhaps matching TRBD1 (6 bases). The ends were cut back, 7 bases at V and 6 bases at J, with 19 bases in the middle. The CDR3 has 14 residues. The V gene's germline CDR1 is LNHDA and CDR2 SQIVND (reference sequence). The CDR3 region has the DNA TGTGCCAGTAAGACAGGCTTGAGCGGCGGCGAGCAGTACTTC. As protein: CASKTGLSGGEQYF.

This clone was found many times. The J gene is TRBJ2-1, the V gene TRBV6-2 or TRBV6-3; TRBD2 agrees at 10 bases. The CDR3 totals 17 residues. CDR1 is MNHEY, CDR2 SVGEGT, per germline. Unmatched junction bases numbered 5, after V lost 0 bases and J lost 3 bases. CDR3 coding DNA: TGTGCCAGCAGTTACTCGGGAACTAGCGGGATCTACAATGAGCAGTTCTTC. Protein sequence: CASSYSGTSGIYNEQFF.

This clone was seen at least ten times. The V and J genes are TRBV30 and TRBJ1-5; D not certain. The CDR3 is made up of 13 amino acids. In germline, CDR1 is GTSNPN, CDR2 SVGIG (reference sequence). V was shortened by 2 bases and J by 5 bases, with 10 bases between the two germline ends. CDR3 amino acids: CAWSRTTDQPQHF. CDR3 DNA sequence: TGTGCCTGGAGTCGGACCACTGATCAGCCCCAGCATTTT.

This clone has ten or more counts. This chain uses TRBV9 with TRBJ2-3; TRBD2 matches at 8 bases. The J segment lost 4 bases and the V segment lost 0 bases, leaving 4 bases of the junction unmatched. Germline CDR1 reads SGDLS; CDR2 reads YYNGEE. The CDR3 spans 15 residues. The CDR3 DNA reads TGTGCCAGCAGCGTAGTGCAAGCGGGAGCAGATACGCAGTATTTT. Translated, it gives CASSVVQAGADTQYF.

Regarding this clone: Other DNA sequences from this sample encode an identical CDR3 as well. CDR3 in DNA: TGCGCCAGCAGTCGTGATTCGGAACTGTTTTTT. Its protein product is CASSRDSELFF. The chain carries TRBV4-1 and TRBJ1-4, with D hard to call. Germline lookup yields CDR1 MGHRA and CDR2 YSYEKL. The ends were cut back, 6 bases at V and 12 bases at J, with 11 bases in the middle. This CDR3 region has 11 residues.

Concerning this clone itself: A much larger clone sits a single nucleotide away, making a read error possible. No conserved phenylalanine or tryptophan is present at the end of the CDR3, so a read error is the likely explanation. The V call is TRBV20-1, the J call TRBJ1-1, with TRBD1 matching 7 bases. Per germline, CDR1 DFQATT and CDR2 SNEGSKA (reference sequence). CDR3 size: 14 residues. Losses at the gene ends were 6 bases for V and 7 bases for J; bases not matched to a gene: 14. As DNA, the CDR3 is TGCAGTGCAGGGGGCCCTTTGGGACACGTTGAAGCTTTCTCT. It translates to CSAGGPLGHVEAFS.

Details on this clone: Likely a read error: the CDR3 ends without its conserved phenylalanine or tryptophan. The J gene is TRBJ1-1, the V gene TRBV5-4; 7 nucleotides align to TRBD1. With 7 bases clipped from V and 5 bases from J, the junction kept 8 bases outside the gene matches. There are 13 residues in the CDR3. Germline V gene data show CDR1 as SGHNT and CDR2 as YYREEE (reference sequence). CDR3 sequence (DNA): TGTGCCAGCGAAAGACAGGGAGGAACTGAAGCTTTCCTT. It is translated as CASERQGGTEAFL.

This clone was seen a single time. V and J are TRBV4-3 and TRBJ2-7; 10 nucleotides agree with TRBD2. The V gene's germline CDR1 is LGHNA and CDR2 YSLEER. V shed 4 bases and J 3 bases; nucleotides not matched to a gene: 9. The CDR3 covers 16 residues. CDR3 DNA: TGCGCCAGCAGCCCCCATGTCGGGACTAGCGTCTACGAGCAGTACTTC. It is translated as CASSPHVGTSVYEQYF.

This clone was picked up many times. Mismatch with germline at one junction end may stem from a read error. This chain uses TRBV6-1 with TRBJ1-2, with D possibly TRBD1 on 5 matching bases. This CDR3 is built from 10 residues. The germline V gene has CDR1 MNHNS and CDR2 SASEGT. The CDR3 DNA reads as TGTGCCAGCAGTGAAATGAACAGGAACTTC. This encodes CASSEMNRNF.

This clone was counted ten times or more. The chain has TRBV7-8 and TRBJ1-4; D perhaps matches TRBD1 (6 bases). Per the germline V gene, CDR1 is SGHVS and CDR2 is FQNEAQ. V lost 2 bases, J lost 4 bases, and 14 bases lay in between. This CDR3 region has 16 residues. CDR3 amino acids: CASSLTGQILNEKLFF. For the CDR3, the DNA is TGTGCCAGCAGCTTAACAGGACAGATTCTTAATGAAAAACTGTTTTTT.

The table lists this clone with many counts. The CDR3 carries no conserved terminal phenylalanine or tryptophan, so it likely arises from a read error. The chain has TRBV30 and TRBJ2-7, with D perhaps matching TRBD1 (7 bases). There are 20 residues in the CDR3. CDR1 is GTSNPN, CDR2 SVGIG, per germline (reference sequence). Trimming left V 3 bases short and J 3 bases short, with 33 bases between. CDR3 amino acids: CAWSRGLVGGQDLRYYEQYL. The CDR3 nucleotides are TGTGCCTGGAGCCGAGGTTTAGTGGGAGGACAGGACCTAAGATACTACGAGCAGTACCTC.

In its sample, this clone was seen many times. The chain combines TRBV20-1 with TRBJ2-7; D call uncertain. This CDR3 region has 12 residues. The germline V gene has CDR1 DFQATT and CDR2 SNEGSKA (reference sequence). Deletions cut 0 bases from V and 7 bases from J, with 10 bases between. The DNA of the CDR3 is TGCAGTGCTAGAGACGGGCAGCGAGAGCAGTACTTC. Its translation: CSARDGQREQYF.

This clone was counted at least ten times. The chain combines TRBV3-1 with TRBJ2-3; D unclear. V lost 4 bases and J 1 base, leaving 9 bases between the germline ends. The CDR3 is 14 amino acids. Germline V gene sequence: CDR1 LGHDT, CDR2 YNNKEL (reference sequence). Written as DNA, the CDR3 is TGTGCCAGCAGCCCCTCGTGGGGCACAGATACGCAGTATTTT. This codes for CASSPSWGTDTQYF.

Ten or more counts support this clone. The V gene is TRBV7-2, the J gene TRBJ2-1, with TRBD2 identical over 7 bases. V shed 4 bases and J 4 bases; nucleotides not matched to a gene: 7. This CDR3 comprises 15 residues. The V gene's germline CDR1 is SGHTA and CDR2 FQGNSA. The CDR3 DNA reads TGTGCCAGCAGCTCCCGGGGAGCGGGGTACAATGAGCAGTTCTTC. Its translation is CASSSRGAGYNEQFF.

The chain joins TRBV20-1 to TRBJ1-4; D is uncertain. CDR1 DFQATT and CDR2 SNEGSKA come from the germline V gene (reference sequence). The CDR3 runs 11 residues. V lost 6 bases to trimming and J lost 5 bases, with 7 bases between them. DNA of the CDR3: TGCAGTGCCCCCCGGAATGAAAAACTGTTTTTT. Its protein product is CSAPRNEKLFF.

This clone came up many times. V gene TRBV6-1 combines with J gene TRBJ2-7; 7 bases fit TRBD1. CDR3 length equals 17 residues. Trimming removed 1 base from V and 5 bases from J; junction bases left unmatched: 14. Germline values: CDR1 MNHNS, CDR2 SASEGT. This chain's CDR3 is CASSEVLTGDARDEQYF. The CDR3 DNA reads TGTGCCAGCAGTGAAGTACTAACAGGGGACGCTCGTGACGAGCAGTACTTC.

This clone was counted at least ten times. This sequence joins TRBV12-5 and TRBJ1-3; TRBD1 agrees at 7 bases. V was clipped by 3 bases and J by 0 bases; unmatched bases: 11. Germline loops: CDR1 LGHNT, CDR2 FRNRAP. The CDR3 sequence is 18 residues long. CDR3 sequence: CASGLEGGGGTSGNTIYF. As DNA, the CDR3 is TGTGCTAGTGGTTTAGAGGGAGGAGGGGGCACCTCTGGAAACACCATATATTTT.

This clone was found many times. The chain is built from TRBV20-1 and TRBJ1-2; D remains unclear. V was clipped by 6 bases and J by 2 bases, with 19 bases between them. The CDR3 has 15 residues. Germline V lookup: CDR1 DFQATT, CDR2 SNEGSKA (reference sequence). The CDR3, as DNA: TGCAGTGCGACCCGGGGTGAGGGAAGGAACTATGGCTACACCTTC. It translates to CSATRGEGRNYGYTF.

The chain has TRBV11-2 and TRBJ2-1; the match to TRBD2 covers 15 bases. Germline V CDR1 and CDR2: SGHAT, FQNNGV. After removal of 4 bases from V and 1 base from J, the junction contained 5 bases not matched to a gene. The length of the CDR3 is 18 residues. CDR3 residues: CASSSKGTSGRSYNEQFF. The CDR3 DNA is TGTGCCAGCAGCTCCAAAGGGACTAGCGGGAGGTCCTACAATGAGCAGTTCTTC.

A word on this clone: One end of the junction fails to match germline, which may point to a read error. The same CDR3 is also encoded by other DNA sequences in this sample. This chain connects TRBV9 to TRBJ2-2, with 11 bases aligning to TRBD2. The CDR3 is made up of 20 amino acids. Germline CDR1 SGDLS, CDR2 YYNGEE. The CDR3 here is CASSVPAGTSGPDYTGELFF. The CDR3 region has the DNA TGTGCCAGCAGCGTTCCAGCCGGGACTAGCGGTCCAGATTACACCGGCGAGCTGTTTTTT.